This TCR beta chain appears in the sequencing data of a study of cytomegalovirus exposure and HLA in healthy donors. The V gene's germline CDR1 is SEHNR and CDR2 FQNEAQ (reference sequence). The CDR3 consists of 18 residues. Trimming removed 4 bases from V and 2 bases from J; junction bases left unmatched: 17. Those who donated were healthy bone marrow donors. To note about this clone: What it binds is not known.

Study observations and caveats: Several of the most significant clusters were apparently associated with common viral pathogens in a later analysis. Sequencing probably produced one cluster of sequence variants that were highly shared.

PCR involved 60 Vbeta and 13 Jbeta primers. Authors' data handling: Roughly 10 million shared chains were among about 80 million unique TCR beta chains counted in a later analysis. Here immunoSEQ multiplex PCR was the method, and the copy in TCRdb shows in-frame clones only, minus some. That table gives V, J and clone size, and the DNA gave D and trimming. The sample features fewer than 45,000 clones, with approximately 9% in its top ten. The J gene is TRBJ2-7, the V gene TRBV7-9; 7 bases match TRBD1. This clonotype was obtained from a middle-aged man in good health and CMV-seropositive. The specimen was PBMCs. CDR3 bases: TGTGCCAGCAGCTCCGGGACAGCCCGGAAAAAGTCGCCCTACGAGCAGTACTTC. As protein: CASSSGTARKKSPYEQYF. The full variable domain, in which reference TRBV7-9 and TRBJ2-7 provide the parts outside the CDR3, is DTGVSQNPRHKITKRGQNVTFRCDPISEHNRLYWYRQTLGQGPEFLTYFQNEAQLEKSRLLSDRFSAERPKGSFSTLEIQRTEQGDSAMYLCASSSGTARKKSPYEQYFGPGTRLTVT.